The TCR beta chain described here comes from a study of T cell changes during pregnancy in multiple sclerosis. Generated by immunoSEQ multiplex PCR, the TCRdb table keeps only in-frame clones and is missing some. The sample carries about 45,000 clones, more than 85% recorded once. Germline CDR1 SNHLY, CDR2 FYNNEI. The CDR3 runs to 15 residues. V was clipped by 6 bases and J by 6 bases; unmatched bases: 11. This clone was seen once. The clonotype originates from a female donor with multiple sclerosis, enrolled in a pregnancy study. The material sequenced was CD8+ T cells from peripheral blood mononuclear cells, taken in the second trimester of pregnancy. This sequence joins TRBV2 and TRBJ2-1; TRBD1 aligns across 7 bases. The CDR3 sequence: CASSETGLVGNEQFF. CDR3 coding DNA: TGTGCCAGCAGCGAGACAGGGTTAGTTGGCAATGAGCAGTTCTTC.